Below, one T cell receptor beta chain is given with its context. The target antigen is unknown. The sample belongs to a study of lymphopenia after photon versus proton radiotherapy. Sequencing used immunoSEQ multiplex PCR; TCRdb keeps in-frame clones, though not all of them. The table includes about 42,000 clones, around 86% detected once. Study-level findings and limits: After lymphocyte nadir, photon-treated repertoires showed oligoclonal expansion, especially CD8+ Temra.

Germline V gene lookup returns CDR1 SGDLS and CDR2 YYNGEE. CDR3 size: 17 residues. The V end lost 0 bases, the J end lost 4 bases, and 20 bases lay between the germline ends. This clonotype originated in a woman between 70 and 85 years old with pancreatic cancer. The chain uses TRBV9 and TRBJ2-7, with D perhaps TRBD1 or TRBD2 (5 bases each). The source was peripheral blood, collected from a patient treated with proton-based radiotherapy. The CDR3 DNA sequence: TGTGCCAGCAGCGTAGGGGGACCCAGTGTGGGACGTTACGAGCAGTACTTC. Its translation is CASSVGGPSVGRYEQYF.